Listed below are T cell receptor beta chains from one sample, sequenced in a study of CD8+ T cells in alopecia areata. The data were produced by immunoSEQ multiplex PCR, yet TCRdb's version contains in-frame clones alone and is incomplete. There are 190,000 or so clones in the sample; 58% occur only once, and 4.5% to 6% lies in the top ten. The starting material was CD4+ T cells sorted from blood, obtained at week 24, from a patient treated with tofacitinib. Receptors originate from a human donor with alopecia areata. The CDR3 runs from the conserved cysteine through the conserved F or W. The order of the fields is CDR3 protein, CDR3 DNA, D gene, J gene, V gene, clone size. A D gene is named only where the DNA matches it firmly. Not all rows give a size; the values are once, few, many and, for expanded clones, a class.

CDR3: CASSFRVGVRTEAFF
DNA: TGTGCCAGCAGCTTTAGAGTGGGAGTAAGGACTGAAGCTTTCTTT
D: -
J: TRBJ1-1
V: TRBV5-8
size: -

CDR3: CASSRTKTVWETQYF
DNA: TGCGCCAGCAGTCGAACAAAGACCGTCTGGGAGACCCAGTACTTC
D: -
J: TRBJ2-5
V: TRBV4-3
size: -

CDR3: CATSRDLGGLTDTQYF
DNA: TGTGCCACCAGCAGAGATCTGGGGGGCCTGACAGATACGCAGTATTTT
D: -
J: TRBJ2-3
V: TRBV15
size: -

CDR3: CASRESSYEQYF
DNA: TGTGCCAGCAGGGAAAGCTCCTACGAGCAGTACTTC
D: -
J: TRBJ2-7
V: TRBV2
size: -

CDR3: CSVVLPGQTYNEQFF
DNA: TGCAGCGTTGTTCTACCGGGACAGACCTACAATGAGCAGTTCTTC
D: TRBD1
J: TRBJ2-1
V: TRBV29-1
size: -

CDR3: CASSSDLSATQYF
DNA: TGCGCCAGCAGCTCCGACTTGAGTGCGACCCAGTACTTC
D: -
J: TRBJ2-5
V: TRBV5-1
size: -

CDR3: CASSPGSLAKNIQYF
DNA: TGTGCCAGCAGTCCTGGGAGTTTAGCCAAAAACATTCAGTACTTC
D: -
J: TRBJ2-4
V: TRBV28
size: -

CDR3: CASSRLRDLSYEQYF
DNA: TGCGCCAGCAGCCGCCTACGGGATCTCTCCTACGAGCAGTACTTC
D: -
J: TRBJ2-7
V: TRBV4-1
size: -

CDR3: CSVVWTGGYNTEAFF
DNA: TGCAGCGTTGTCTGGACAGGGGGTTATAACACTGAAGCTTTCTTT
D: TRBD1
J: TRBJ1-1
V: TRBV29-1
size: once

CDR3: CASSTGQGDYGYTF
DNA: TGCGCCAGCAGCACGGGACAGGGGGACTATGGCTACACCTTC
D: TRBD1
J: TRBJ1-2
V: TRBV5-1
size: -

CDR3: CASSPGTGDYGYTF
DNA: TGTGCCAGCAGCCCCGGGACAGGGGACTATGGCTACACCTTC
D: TRBD1
J: TRBJ1-2
V: TRBV7-2
size: -

CDR3: CASSPIGDGANYGYTF
DNA: TGTGCCAGCAGCCCCATAGGAGACGGAGCTAACTATGGCTACACCTTC
D: -
J: TRBJ1-2
V: TRBV11-2
size: -

CDR3: CASSSELASETQYF
DNA: TGTGCCAGCAGCTCCGAGCTGGCATCAGAGACCCAGTACTTC
D: -
J: TRBJ2-5
V: TRBV7-8
size: -

CDR3: CASSLRGGSFVTGELFF
DNA: TGTGCCAGCAGCTTAAGGGGCGGGAGTTTTGTCACCGGGGAGCTGTTTTTT
D: TRBD2
J: TRBJ2-2
V: TRBV7-3
size: -

CDR3: CASRTSETGDYGYTF
DNA: TGCGCCAGCAGAACATCCGAGACAGGGGATTATGGCTACACCTTC
D: TRBD1
J: TRBJ1-2
V: TRBV5-1
size: -

CDR3: CASSLRLATQETQYF
DNA: TGTGCCAGCAGCTTGAGACTAGCGACTCAAGAGACCCAGTACTTC
D: TRBD2
J: TRBJ2-5
V: TRBV5-4
size: -

CDR3: CASSEGPSTRETQYF
DNA: TGTGCCAGCAGCGAGGGACCCAGCACGAGAGAGACCCAGTACTTC
D: -
J: TRBJ2-5
V: TRBV5-6
size: once

CDR3: CASMGPTSEQYF
DNA: TGTGCCAGCATGGGACCGACTAGTGAGCAGTACTTC
D: -
J: TRBJ2-7
V: TRBV28
size: -

CDR3: CASRLGSINYGYTF
DNA: TGTGCCAGCAGGCTGGGGTCCATTAACTATGGCTACACCTTC
D: -
J: TRBJ1-2
V: TRBV5-6
size: -

CDR3: CASSEGGYGHNSNQPQHF
DNA: TGTGCCAGCAGTGAGGGTGGTTATGGACACAATAGCAATCAGCCCCAGCATTTT
D: -
J: TRBJ1-5
V: TRBV25-1
size: -

CDR3: CASSSGSHEKLFF
DNA: TGTGCCAGCAGCTCCGGGTCACATGAAAAACTGTTTTTT
D: -
J: TRBJ1-4
V: TRBV7-2
size: -

CDR3: CASGETSRGEETQYF
DNA: TGTGCCAGCGGGGAGACTAGTCGGGGAGAAGAGACCCAGTACTTC
D: -
J: TRBJ2-5
V: TRBV7-9
size: few

CDR3: CASSSGQGYNEQFF
DNA: TGTGCCAGCAGCTCGGGACAGGGATACAATGAGCAGTTCTTC
D: TRBD1
J: TRBJ2-1
V: TRBV27
size: -

CDR3: CASPSGTANSPLHF
DNA: TGTGCCAGCCCTTCCGGGACAGCAAATTCACCCCTCCACTTT
D: TRBD1
J: TRBJ1-6
V: TRBV2
size: few

CDR3: CASSLRDRGLGEQFF
DNA: TGTGCCAGCAGCTTAAGGGACAGGGGGCTGGGTGAGCAGTTCTTC
D: TRBD1
J: TRBJ2-1
V: TRBV5-4
size: -

CDR3: CSVLQAYEQYF
DNA: TGCAGTGTGCTACAGGCCTACGAGCAGTACTTC
D: -
J: TRBJ2-7
V: TRBV20-1
size: -

CDR3: CASSAGTSGAWTQYF
DNA: TGTGCCAGCAGCGCCGGGACTAGCGGGGCCTGGACCCAGTACTTC
D: TRBD2
J: TRBJ2-5
V: TRBV2
size: few

CDR3: CASSFGGARDTQYF
DNA: TGTGCCAGCAGCTTCGGGGGGGCAAGGGATACGCAGTATTTT
D: TRBD2
J: TRBJ2-3
V: TRBV7-9
size: -

CDR3: CASSLSIREGHEQFF
DNA: TGTGCCAGCAGCTTATCAATCAGGGAGGGGCATGAGCAGTTCTTC
D: TRBD2
J: TRBJ2-1
V: TRBV7-2
size: -

CDR3: CSAVSKNIQYF
DNA: TGCAGTGCCGTGTCCAAAAACATTCAGTACTTC
D: -
J: TRBJ2-4
V: TRBV20-1
size: -

CDR3: CASSLLGSGANVLTF
DNA: TGTGCCAGCAGTTTACTCGGCTCTGGGGCCAACGTCCTGACTTTC
D: -
J: TRBJ2-6
V: TRBV27
size: -

CDR3: CASRKINTEAFF
DNA: TGTGCCAGCAGAAAGATTAACACTGAAGCTTTCTTT
D: -
J: TRBJ1-1
V: TRBV27
size: -

CDR3: CASSLNRAVIEQFF
DNA: TGTGCCAGCAGCTTAAACAGGGCTGTCATTGAGCAGTTCTTC
D: -
J: TRBJ2-1
V: TRBV7-2
size: -

CDR3: CASSRAGASGNTIYF
DNA: TGTGCCAGCAGTCGCGCAGGGGCCTCTGGAAACACCATATATTTT
D: -
J: TRBJ1-3
V: TRBV27
size: -

CDR3: CASSAIGTTNTGELFF
DNA: TGTGCCAGCAGCGCGATAGGGACGACGAACACCGGGGAGCTGTTTTTT
D: -
J: TRBJ2-2
V: TRBV7-9
size: few

CDR3: CAWRGISTDTQYF
DNA: TGTGCCTGGCGAGGAATAAGCACAGATACGCAGTATTTT
D: -
J: TRBJ2-3
V: TRBV30
size: -

CDR3: CASSPGTLTGELFF
DNA: TGTGCCAGCTCTCCGGGTACCCTCACCGGGGAGCTGTTTTTT
D: -
J: TRBJ2-2
V: TRBV4-1
size: -

CDR3: CASSGGGDTYGYTF
DNA: TGTGCCAGCAGCGGAGGAGGGGACACCTATGGCTACACCTTC
D: -
J: TRBJ1-2
V: TRBV7-2
size: -

CDR3: CATSRDEWDRERTLHF
DNA: TGTGCCACCAGCAGAGACGAATGGGACAGGGAGAGGACCCTCCACTTT
D: TRBD1
J: TRBJ1-6
V: TRBV15
size: -

CDR3: CASSQDGDYGYTF
DNA: TGTGCCAGCAGCCAAGACGGGGACTATGGCTACACCTTC
D: -
J: TRBJ1-2
V: TRBV4-2
size: -

CDR3: CASRPGQGSYEQYF
DNA: TGCGCCAGCAGACCGGGACAGGGCAGTTACGAGCAGTACTTC
D: TRBD1
J: TRBJ2-7
V: TRBV5-1
size: -